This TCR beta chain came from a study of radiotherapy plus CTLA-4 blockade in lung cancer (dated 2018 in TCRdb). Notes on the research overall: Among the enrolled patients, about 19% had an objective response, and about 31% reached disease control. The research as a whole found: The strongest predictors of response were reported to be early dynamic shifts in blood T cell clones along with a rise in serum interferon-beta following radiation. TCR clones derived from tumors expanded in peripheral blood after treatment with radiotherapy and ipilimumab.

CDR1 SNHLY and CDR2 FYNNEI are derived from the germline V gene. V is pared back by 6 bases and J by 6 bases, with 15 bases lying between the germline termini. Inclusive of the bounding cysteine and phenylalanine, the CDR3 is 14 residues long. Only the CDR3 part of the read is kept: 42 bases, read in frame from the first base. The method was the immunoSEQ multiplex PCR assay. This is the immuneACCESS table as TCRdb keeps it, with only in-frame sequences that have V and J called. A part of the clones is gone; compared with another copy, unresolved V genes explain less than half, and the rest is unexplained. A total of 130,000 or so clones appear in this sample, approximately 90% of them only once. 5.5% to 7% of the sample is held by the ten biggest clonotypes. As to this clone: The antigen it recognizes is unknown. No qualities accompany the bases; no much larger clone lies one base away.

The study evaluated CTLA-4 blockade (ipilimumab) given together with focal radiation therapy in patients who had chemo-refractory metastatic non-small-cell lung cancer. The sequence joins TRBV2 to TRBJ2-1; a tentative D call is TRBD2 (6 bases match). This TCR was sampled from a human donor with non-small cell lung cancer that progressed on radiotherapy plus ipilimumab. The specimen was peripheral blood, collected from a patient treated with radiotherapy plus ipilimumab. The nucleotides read TGTGCCAGCAGCGAACTGGGACTTCTCAATGAGCAGTTCTTC. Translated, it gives CASSELGLLNEQFF.